Listed below are T cell receptor beta chains from one sample, sequenced in a study of somatic mutations in cytotoxic T cells in rheumatoid arthritis. Only in-frame clones appear in the TCRdb table, and some are missing; sequencing was by immunoSEQ multiplex PCR. The profile shows fewer than 20,000 clones, 82% of them singletons. Sequences were obtained from CD8+ T cells sorted from blood. The receptors stem from a woman in her forties or fifties with rheumatoid arthritis. The CDR3 runs from the conserved cysteine through the conserved F or W. Fields, in order: CDR3 DNA, CDR3 protein, J gene, V gene, clone size, D gene. D genes are given only for firm matches. Only part of the rows carry a size: once, few, many, or a class if the clone is expanded.

DNA: TGCGCCAGCAGCGGAACGGGGGGGTACGAGCAGTACTTC
CDR3: CASSGTGGYEQYF
J: TRBJ2-7
V: TRBV5-1
size: -
D: TRBD2

DNA: TGCAGCGTGACTAGCGGGACCGACAATGAGCAGTTCTTC
CDR3: CSVTSGTDNEQFF
J: TRBJ2-1
V: TRBV29-1
size: -
D: TRBD2

DNA: TGTGCCAGCAGTTTCCCACACGAGGCAGATACGCAGTATTTT
CDR3: CASSFPHEADTQYF
J: TRBJ2-3
V: TRBV27
size: -
D: -

DNA: TGCGCCAGTCGGGGGACTACGCAGTATTTT
CDR3: CASRGTTQYF
J: TRBJ2-3
V: TRBV5-1
size: -
D: -

DNA: TGTGCCAGCAGTCTCTCTACCGGACAGGGTGGAAACACCATATATTTT
CDR3: CASSLSTGQGGNTIYF
J: TRBJ1-3
V: TRBV28
size: -
D: TRBD1

DNA: TGTGCCAGTAGTGTGATATACAGGGCCGGCTGGGAAACTAATGAAAAACTGTTTTTT
CDR3: CASSVIYRAGWETNEKLFF
J: TRBJ1-4
V: TRBV19
size: -
D: -

DNA: TGTGCCAGCAGCACATTCGAAAACGGGGGGTGGGAGCAGTACTTC
CDR3: CASSTFENGGWEQYF
J: TRBJ2-7
V: TRBV28
size: -
D: TRBD2

DNA: TGTGCCAGCAGGGGTCGCAGAAACAATGAGCAGTTCTTC
CDR3: CASRGRRNNEQFF
J: TRBJ2-1
V: TRBV14
size: medium-sized
D: -

DNA: TGTGCCAGCAGCCTCGGGCTCTACGAGCAGTACTTC
CDR3: CASSLGLYEQYF
J: TRBJ2-7
V: TRBV11-2
size: few
D: -

DNA: TGTGCCAGCAGGGCGGGACGGCACTATGGCTACACCTTC
CDR3: CASRAGRHYGYTF
J: TRBJ1-2
V: TRBV6-4
size: -
D: -

DNA: TGTGCCAGCAGCCCAGACTCTGGAAACACCATATATTTT
CDR3: CASSPDSGNTIYF
J: TRBJ1-3
V: TRBV28
size: -
D: -

DNA: TGTGCCAGCAGCCAAAATAGTTCCACCTTC
CDR3: CASSQNSSTF
J: TRBJ1-2
V: TRBV16
size: -
D: -

DNA: TGTGCCAGCAGCTTAGGAGCGGGAGGGCCTCCCGAGCAGTACTTC
CDR3: CASSLGAGGPPEQYF
J: TRBJ2-7
V: TRBV13
size: -
D: TRBD2

DNA: TGTGCCAGCAGTTTCTCGAATCAGCCCCAGCATTTT
CDR3: CASSFSNQPQHF
J: TRBJ1-5
V: TRBV27
size: -
D: -

DNA: TGTGCCAGCCGGATAGAGCTCAGGGGCTACACCTTC
CDR3: CASRIELRGYTF
J: TRBJ1-2
V: TRBV2
size: few
D: -

DNA: TGCGCCAGCAGCCACGGGACTAGCGAACCCTACGAGCAGTACTTC
CDR3: CASSHGTSEPYEQYF
J: TRBJ2-7
V: TRBV4-3
size: -
D: TRBD2

DNA: TGTGCCAGTAGTATAGGTTCAGGGTACCCCGGGGAGCTGTTTTTT
CDR3: CASSIGSGYPGELFF
J: TRBJ2-2
V: TRBV19
size: -
D: -

DNA: TGCGCCAGCAGCCAACCCGGGACAGGGGGCAACTACGAGCAGTACTTC
CDR3: CASSQPGTGGNYEQYF
J: TRBJ2-7
V: TRBV4-1
size: few
D: TRBD1

DNA: TGCGCCAGCAGCCCGGGACTAGCGGGAGGGGATTCCTACGAGCAGTACTTC
CDR3: CASSPGLAGGDSYEQYF
J: TRBJ2-7
V: TRBV4-3
size: -
D: TRBD2

DNA: TGTGCCAGCAGCAATCCAGAGGAAGGGGAGCTGTTTTTT
CDR3: CASSNPEEGELFF
J: TRBJ2-2
V: TRBV21-1
size: -
D: -

DNA: TGTGCCAGCAGCTTGGGACTAGCGGGGGGCCGAATTTACGAGCAGTACTTC
CDR3: CASSLGLAGGRIYEQYF
J: TRBJ2-7
V: TRBV5-4
size: -
D: TRBD2

DNA: TGTGCCAGCAAGGGTGGCGGAAACAATGAGCAGTTCTTC
CDR3: CASKGGGNNEQFF
J: TRBJ2-1
V: TRBV5-4
size: -
D: -

DNA: TGTGCCAGCAGGGTGAGAAATTCACCCCTCCACTTT
CDR3: CASRVRNSPLHF
J: TRBJ1-6
V: TRBV13
size: -
D: -

DNA: TGTGCCAGCAGCCCGCGGGGGGGGGAGCAGTTCTTC
CDR3: CASSPRGGEQFF
J: TRBJ2-1
V: TRBV11-3
size: -
D: TRBD2

DNA: TGTGCCAGCAGTTACTCCCGCGGGAGGGTGTCCTACGAGCAGTACTTC
CDR3: CASSYSRGRVSYEQYF
J: TRBJ2-7
V: TRBV6-6
size: -
D: TRBD2

DNA: TGTGCCAGCAGCTACCTTAGCGGGGGGGCCGGTGAGCAGTTCTTC
CDR3: CASSYLSGGAGEQFF
J: TRBJ2-1
V: TRBV7-9
size: -
D: TRBD2

DNA: TGCGCCAGCAGTGATTTAGACCTTCTCCATGAGCAGTTCTTC
CDR3: CASSDLDLLHEQFF
J: TRBJ2-1
V: TRBV10-2
size: -
D: -

DNA: TGCGCCAGCAGGGCGCAGGCTGAAGCTTTCTTT
CDR3: CASRAQAEAFF
J: TRBJ1-1
V: TRBV5-1
size: few
D: -

DNA: TGCGCCAGCAGCCAAGGGAGCGGTAGCTCCTACGAGCAGTACTTC
CDR3: CASSQGSGSSYEQYF
J: TRBJ2-7
V: TRBV4-3
size: -
D: -

DNA: TGTGCCAGCAGTTTAGGGAGGGGTTTTGGCACTGAAGCTTTCTTT
CDR3: CASSLGRGFGTEAFF
J: TRBJ1-1
V: TRBV27
size: -
D: -

DNA: TGTGCCAGCAGCTTAGCGGACAGGGAAGAGACCCAGTACTTC
CDR3: CASSLADREETQYF
J: TRBJ2-5
V: TRBV7-9
size: medium-sized
D: TRBD1

DNA: TGTGCCTGGAGTGTTCTGGGCAATGAGCAGTTCTTC
CDR3: CAWSVLGNEQFF
J: TRBJ2-1
V: TRBV30
size: -
D: -

DNA: TGTGCCACCAGCGGAACCAGGGGAGGAGGTCAGCCCCAGCATTTT
CDR3: CATSGTRGGGQPQHF
J: TRBJ1-5
V: TRBV15
size: -
D: -

DNA: TGTGCCAGCAGCGACAGAACAGGGAGCTCCTACGAGCAGTACTTC
CDR3: CASSDRTGSSYEQYF
J: TRBJ2-7
V: TRBV2
size: -
D: -

DNA: TGTGCCAGCAGGGTCACAGGGTATGGTCCTGAAGCTTTCTTT
CDR3: CASRVTGYGPEAFF
J: TRBJ1-1
V: TRBV27
size: -
D: -

DNA: TGTGCCAGCAGACCTGGACAGAACTACGAGCAGTACTTC
CDR3: CASRPGQNYEQYF
J: TRBJ2-7
V: TRBV28
size: -
D: -

DNA: TGTGCCAGTAGTACCTACCGGGACCAGGGGGGGACTAGTCGAGGGAATGAGCAGTTCTTC
CDR3: CASSTYRDQGGTSRGNEQFF
J: TRBJ2-1
V: TRBV19
size: -
D: -

DNA: TGTGCCAGTTGCCCCGGGACAGGGACGACCGGGGAGCTGTTTTTT
CDR3: CASCPGTGTTGELFF
J: TRBJ2-2
V: TRBV27
size: -
D: TRBD1